Listed below are T cell receptor beta chains from one sample, sequenced in a study of cytomegalovirus exposure and HLA in healthy donors. Clones were read by immunoSEQ multiplex PCR, and TCRdb kept only the in-frame ones, dropping some. Of some 110,000 clones detected, 75% to 85% appear once; the ten largest clones hold approximately 4.5%. The sample was PBMCs. The receptors derive from a man aged 25-45 years in good health and CMV-seropositive. Both conserved end residues are part of each CDR3. A D gene is named only where the DNA matches it firmly.

j_gene: TRBJ1-3; v_gene: TRBV7-6; d_gene: -; CDR3aa: CASSLDIADTIYF; CDR3nt: TGTGCCAGCAGCTTGGACATAGCGGACACCATATATTTT
j_gene: TRBJ2-7; v_gene: TRBV7-9; d_gene: TRBD1; CDR3aa: CASSFPQGASSSYEQYF; CDR3nt: TGTGCCAGCAGCTTCCCCCAGGGGGCTTCAAGCTCCTACGAGCAGTACTTC
j_gene: TRBJ1-1; v_gene: TRBV7-9; d_gene: TRBD1; CDR3aa: CASSPQGGHTEAFF; CDR3nt: TGTGCCAGCAGCCCGCAGGGGGGACACACTGAAGCTTTCTTT
j_gene: TRBJ2-7; v_gene: TRBV4-2; d_gene: -; CDR3aa: CASSQEEGLLTYEQYF; CDR3nt: TGTGCCAGCAGCCAAGAGGAGGGGCTCTTAACCTACGAGCAGTACTTC
j_gene: TRBJ1-5; v_gene: TRBV6-1; d_gene: -; CDR3aa: CASDRRLNQPQHF; CDR3nt: TGTGCCAGCGACAGGAGGTTGAATCAGCCCCAGCATTTT
j_gene: TRBJ2-7; v_gene: TRBV25-1; d_gene: -; CDR3aa: CASSEGHSYEQYF; CDR3nt: TGTGCCAGCAGTGAGGGACACAGCTACGAGCAGTACTTC
j_gene: TRBJ2-7; v_gene: TRBV4-3; d_gene: TRBD2; CDR3aa: CASSSRTSGGSSGHEQYF; CDR3nt: TGCGCCAGCAGCTCTAGGACTAGCGGGGGGTCCTCCGGTCACGAGCAGTACTTC
j_gene: TRBJ1-1; v_gene: TRBV7-7; d_gene: -; CDR3aa: CASSLEQGTEAFF; CDR3nt: TGTGCTAGCAGCTTAGAACAGGGAACTGAAGCTTTCTTT
j_gene: TRBJ2-4; v_gene: TRBV19; d_gene: TRBD1; CDR3aa: CASSADREGAKNIQYF; CDR3nt: TGTGCCAGTAGTGCCGACAGGGAAGGCGCCAAAAACATTCAGTACTTC
j_gene: TRBJ2-3; v_gene: TRBV4-1; d_gene: -; CDR3aa: CASSRPGVGGTDTQYF; CDR3nt: TGCGCCAGCAGCCGTCCGGGTGTAGGGGGAACAGATACGCAGTATTTT
j_gene: TRBJ2-2; v_gene: TRBV9; d_gene: TRBD1; CDR3aa: CASSANRGGNTGELFF; CDR3nt: TGTGCCAGCAGCGCCAACAGGGGCGGGAACACCGGGGAGCTGTTTTTT
j_gene: TRBJ1-5; v_gene: TRBV5-6; d_gene: TRBD1; CDR3aa: CASSATGGYNQPQHF; CDR3nt: TGTGCCAGCAGCGCGACAGGGGGGTACAATCAGCCCCAGCATTTT